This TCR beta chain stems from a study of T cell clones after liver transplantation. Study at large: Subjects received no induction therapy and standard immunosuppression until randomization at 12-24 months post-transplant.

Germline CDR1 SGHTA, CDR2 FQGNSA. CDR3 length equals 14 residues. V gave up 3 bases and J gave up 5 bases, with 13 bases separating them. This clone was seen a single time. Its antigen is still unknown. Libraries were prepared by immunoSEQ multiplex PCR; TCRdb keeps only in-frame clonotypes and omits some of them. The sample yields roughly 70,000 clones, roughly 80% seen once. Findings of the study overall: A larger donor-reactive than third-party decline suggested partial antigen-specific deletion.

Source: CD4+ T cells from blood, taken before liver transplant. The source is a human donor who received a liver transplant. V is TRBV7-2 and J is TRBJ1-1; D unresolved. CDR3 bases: TGTGCCAGCAGCTTCCAATTACGATGGACTGAAGCTTTCTTT. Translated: CASSFQLRWTEAFF. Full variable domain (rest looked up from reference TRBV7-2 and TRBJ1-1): GAGVSQSPSNKVTEKGKDVELRCDPISGHTALYWYRQSLGQGLEFLIYFQGNSAPDKSGLPSDRFSAERTGGSVSTLTIQRTQQEDSAVYLCASSFQLRWTEAFFGQGTRLTVV.